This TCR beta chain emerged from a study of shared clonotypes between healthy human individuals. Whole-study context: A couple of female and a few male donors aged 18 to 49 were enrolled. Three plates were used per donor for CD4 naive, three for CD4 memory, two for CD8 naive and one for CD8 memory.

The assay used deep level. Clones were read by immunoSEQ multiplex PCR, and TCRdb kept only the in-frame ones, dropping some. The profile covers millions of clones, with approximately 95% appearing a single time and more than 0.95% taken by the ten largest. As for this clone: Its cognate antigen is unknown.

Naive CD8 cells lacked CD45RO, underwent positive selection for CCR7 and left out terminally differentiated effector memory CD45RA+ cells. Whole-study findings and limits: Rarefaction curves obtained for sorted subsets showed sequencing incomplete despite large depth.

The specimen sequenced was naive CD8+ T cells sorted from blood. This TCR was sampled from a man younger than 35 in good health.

The CDR3 protein is CASSRDVTEAFF. The DNA of the CDR3 is TGTGCCAGCAGCAGGGACGTCACTGAAGCTTTCTTT. The chain joins TRBV2 to TRBJ1-1; the D gene is possibly TRBD1 (5 bases). V lost 6 bases to trimming and J lost 4 bases, with 9 bases between them. The CDR3 has 12 amino acids. Germline V gives CDR1 SNHLY, CDR2 FYNNEI.